The entry below gives a single T cell receptor (beta chain) sequence along with its context. The data are from a study of blood T cell repertoires in COVID-19. Study-wide context: There were acute and convalescent COVID-19 samples, and they came from the United States, Italy and Spain. The cDNA or gDNA used as material had been derived from T cells, B-cell-depleted T cells, or PBMCs.

The length of the CDR3 is 16 residues. The V and J ends lost 6 bases and 6 bases, in that order; junction bases with no gene match: 8. Germline CDR1 SGHAT, CDR2 FQNNGV. Study processing details: The assay estimated nucleated cells by amplifying reference gene primers. The data were produced by immunoSEQ multiplex PCR, yet TCRdb's version contains in-frame clones alone and is incomplete. From that table come the V and J calls and clone size; the DNA was used to work out D and trimming. Of more than 200,000 clones listed, around 84% are singletons. The rearrangement joins TRBV11-2 to TRBJ2-7; 16 positions agree with TRBD2. This clonotype was obtained from a man in his 60s with acute or convalescent COVID-19. Sample: peripheral blood. The CDR3 DNA reads as TGTGCCAGCAGACTCCCGGGACTAGCGGGAGGGAGCGAGCAGTACTTC. It codes for CASRLPGLAGGSEQYF.